This T cell receptor (beta chain) was observed in a study of blood T cells in healthy people across ages. Study overall: About one barcoded beta molecule per two T cells was the capture yield of template switching.

Healthy Russian Caucasian donors spanned ages roughly 6 to 100 years. With each sample, at least 5.5 micrograms of total RNA were extracted. The authors ran a second PCR of 7 to 11 cycles using a sample-barcoded 5' primer and a J-beta primer mix. A template-switch adaptor with 12 random nucleotides tagged each cDNA molecule. Using its own MiXCR run on the 5' RACE reads, TCRdb lists one record per CDR3 protein. The sample carries 1.8 million or so distinct CDR3 sequences, 35% to 50% recorded once. This clonotype was counted a single time. Germline loops: CDR1 MNHEY, CDR2 SMNVEV (reference sequence). Unmatched junction bases numbered 9, after V lost 4 bases and J lost 7 bases. The CDR3 is made up of 14 amino acids.

The clonotype originates from a human donor in good health. This chain links TRBV27 with TRBJ1-2; 7 bases fit TRBD1. Sequencing input: blood. This CDR3 is CASSYAGGLSGYTF. The CDR3 DNA reads as TGTGCCAGCAGTTACGCAGGGGGATTATCTGGCTACACCTTC.